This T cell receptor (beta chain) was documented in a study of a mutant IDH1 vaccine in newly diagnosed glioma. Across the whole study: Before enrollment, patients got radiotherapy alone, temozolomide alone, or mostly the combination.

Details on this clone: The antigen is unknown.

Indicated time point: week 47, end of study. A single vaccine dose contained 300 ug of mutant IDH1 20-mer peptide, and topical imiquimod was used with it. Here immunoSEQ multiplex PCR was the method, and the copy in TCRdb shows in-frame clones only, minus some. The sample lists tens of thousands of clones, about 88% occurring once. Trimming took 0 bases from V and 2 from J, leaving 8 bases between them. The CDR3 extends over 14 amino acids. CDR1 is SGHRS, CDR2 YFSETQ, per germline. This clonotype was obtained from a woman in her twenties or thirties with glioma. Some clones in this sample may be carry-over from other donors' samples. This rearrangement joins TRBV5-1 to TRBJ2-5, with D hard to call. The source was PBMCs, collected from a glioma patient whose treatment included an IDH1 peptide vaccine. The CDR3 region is CASSLASRQETQYF. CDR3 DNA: TGCGCCAGCAGCTTGGCCAGCAGGCAAGAGACCCAGTACTTC.